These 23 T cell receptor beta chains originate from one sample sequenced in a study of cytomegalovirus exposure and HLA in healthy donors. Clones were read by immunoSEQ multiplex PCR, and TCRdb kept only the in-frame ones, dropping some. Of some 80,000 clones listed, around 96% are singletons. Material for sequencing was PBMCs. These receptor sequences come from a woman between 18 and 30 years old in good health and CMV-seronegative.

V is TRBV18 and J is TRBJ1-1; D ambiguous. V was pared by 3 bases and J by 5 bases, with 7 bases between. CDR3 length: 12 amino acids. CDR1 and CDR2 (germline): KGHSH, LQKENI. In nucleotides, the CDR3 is TGTGCCAGCTCACCCCAGGCAACTGAAGCTTTCTTT. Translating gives CASSPQATEAFF.

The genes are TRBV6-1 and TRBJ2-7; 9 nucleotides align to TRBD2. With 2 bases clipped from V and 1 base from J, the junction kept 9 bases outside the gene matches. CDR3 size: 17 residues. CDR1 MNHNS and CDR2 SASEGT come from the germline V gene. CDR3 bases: TGTGCCAGCAGTGAAAGGGCCAGCGGGAGGTGGTCCTACGAGCAGTACTTC. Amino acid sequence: CASSERASGRWSYEQYF.

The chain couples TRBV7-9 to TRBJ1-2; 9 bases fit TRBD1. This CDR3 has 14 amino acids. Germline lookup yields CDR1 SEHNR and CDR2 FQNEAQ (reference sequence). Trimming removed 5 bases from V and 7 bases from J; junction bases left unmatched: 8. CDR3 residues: CASSTGTGRFGYTF. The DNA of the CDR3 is TGTGCCAGCAGCACCGGGACAGGGAGATTTGGCTACACCTTC.

CDR3 nucleotide sequence: TGCAGCGTTGTAGGGGGGAACACTGAAGCTTTCTTT. It yields the protein CSVVGGNTEAFF. The gene calls are TRBV29-1 and TRBJ1-1; a possible D gene is TRBD1 (6 bases). This CDR3 contains 12 residues. The ends were cut back, 4 bases at V and 1 base at J, with 7 bases in the middle. CDR1 and CDR2 from the germline V gene are SQVTM and ANQGSEA.

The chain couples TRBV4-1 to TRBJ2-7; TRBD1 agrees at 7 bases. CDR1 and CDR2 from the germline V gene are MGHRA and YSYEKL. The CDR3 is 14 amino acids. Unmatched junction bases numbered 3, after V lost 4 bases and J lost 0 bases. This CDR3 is CASSRGTASYEQYF. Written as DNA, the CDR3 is TGCGCCAGCAGCCGAGGGACAGCCTCCTACGAGCAGTACTTC.

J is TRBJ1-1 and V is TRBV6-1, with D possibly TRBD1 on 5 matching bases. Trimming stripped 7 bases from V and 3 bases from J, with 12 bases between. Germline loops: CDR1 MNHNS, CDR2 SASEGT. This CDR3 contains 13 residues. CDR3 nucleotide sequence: TGTGCCAGCAACGGGGGGGGAGACACTGAAGCTTTCTTT. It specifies CASNGGGDTEAFF.

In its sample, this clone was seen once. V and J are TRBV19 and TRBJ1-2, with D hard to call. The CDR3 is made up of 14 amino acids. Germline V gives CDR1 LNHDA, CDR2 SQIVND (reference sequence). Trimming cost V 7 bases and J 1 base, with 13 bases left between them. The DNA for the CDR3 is TGTGCCAGTATCGGGGAATGGGGTAACTATGGCTACACCTTC. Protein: CASIGEWGNYGYTF. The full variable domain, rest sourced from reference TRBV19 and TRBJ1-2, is DGGITQSPKYLFRKEGQNVTLSCEQNLNHDAMYWYRQDPGQGLRLIYYSQIVNDFQKGDIAEGYSVSREKKESFPLTVTSAQKNPTAFYLCASIGEWGNYGYTFGSGTRLTVV.

CDR3 in amino acids: CASSGLVSGRGETQYF. DNA of the CDR3: TGTGCCAGCAGCGGGTTGGTTAGCGGGAGGGGGGAGACCCAGTACTTC. J is TRBJ2-5 and V is TRBV7-6, with 11 bases matching TRBD2. CDR3 size: 16 residues. CDR1 is SGHVS, CDR2 FNYEAQ, per germline. The V segment lost 5 bases and the J segment 5 bases; nucleotides outside the gene matches: 10.

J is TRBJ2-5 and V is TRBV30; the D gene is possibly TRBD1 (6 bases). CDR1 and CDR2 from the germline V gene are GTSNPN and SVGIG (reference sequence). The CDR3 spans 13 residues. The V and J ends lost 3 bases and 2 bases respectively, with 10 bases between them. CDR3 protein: CAWRGAEQETQYF. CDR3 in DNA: TGTGCCTGGAGGGGGGCGGAGCAAGAGACCCAGTACTTC.

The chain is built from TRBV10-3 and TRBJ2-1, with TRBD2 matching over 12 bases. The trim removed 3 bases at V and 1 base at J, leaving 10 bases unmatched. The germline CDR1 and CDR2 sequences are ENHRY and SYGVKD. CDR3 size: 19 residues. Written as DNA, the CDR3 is TGTGCCATCAGTGACTCCCGGACTAGCGGGATAAGTTCCTACAATGAGCAGTTCTTC. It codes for CAISDSRTSGISSYNEQFF.

The DNA for the CDR3 is TGTGCCAGCTCACCATACGAGGAGTCCGCCTATGGCTACACCTTC. This translates into CASSPYEESAYGYTF. The chain has TRBV18 and TRBJ1-2, with D uncertain. Trimming stripped 2 bases from V and 4 bases from J, with 14 bases between. The germline V gene encodes CDR1 KGHSH and CDR2 LQKENI. There are 15 residues in the CDR3.

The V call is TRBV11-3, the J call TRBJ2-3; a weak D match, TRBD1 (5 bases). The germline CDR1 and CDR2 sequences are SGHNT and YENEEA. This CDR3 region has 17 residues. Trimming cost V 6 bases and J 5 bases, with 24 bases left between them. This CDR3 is CASSPTNVGYQGDTQYF. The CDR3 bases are TGTGCCAGCAGTCCCACCAACGTGGGTTATCAGGGAGATACGCAGTATTTT.

The CDR3 nucleotides read TGTGCCAGCAGCAGACAGGGGGACTCTGGAAACACCATATATTTT. Amino acids: CASSRQGDSGNTIYF. V usage is TRBV6-5 and J usage is TRBJ1-3; 9 nucleotides align to TRBD1. CDR3 length: 15 amino acids. Germline V gene lookup returns CDR1 MNHEY and CDR2 SVGAGI. With V trimmed by 6 bases and J by 0 bases, 3 bases remained unmatched.

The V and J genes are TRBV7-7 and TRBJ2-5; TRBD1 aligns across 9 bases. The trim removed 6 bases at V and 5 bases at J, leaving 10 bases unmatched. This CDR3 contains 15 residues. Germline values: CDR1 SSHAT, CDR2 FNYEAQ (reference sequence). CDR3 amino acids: CASSYRTGVGETQYF. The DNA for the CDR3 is TGTGCCAGCAGTTACAGGACAGGGGTCGGGGAGACCCAGTACTTC.

DNA for the CDR3: TGTGCCAGCAGCGCGACAGGATCCTACGAGCAGTACTTC. Its protein is CASSATGSYEQYF. The chain combines TRBV7-9 with TRBJ2-7; a weak D match, TRBD1 (6 bases). From germline, CDR1 is SEHNR and CDR2 FQNEAQ (reference sequence). V was shortened by 5 bases and J by 1 base, with 9 bases between the two germline ends. The CDR3 is 13 amino acids.

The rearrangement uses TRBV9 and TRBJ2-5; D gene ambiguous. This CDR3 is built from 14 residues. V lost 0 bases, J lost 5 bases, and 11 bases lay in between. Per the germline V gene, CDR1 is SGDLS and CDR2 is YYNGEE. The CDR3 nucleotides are TGTGCCAGCAGCGTAGAACCCGATGCGGAGACCCAGTACTTC. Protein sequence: CASSVEPDAETQYF.

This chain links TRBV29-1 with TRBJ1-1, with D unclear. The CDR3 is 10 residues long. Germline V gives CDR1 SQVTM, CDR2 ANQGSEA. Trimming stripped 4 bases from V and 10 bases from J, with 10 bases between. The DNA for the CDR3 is TGCAGCGTTGGGTCCACCGGAGCTTTCTTT. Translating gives CSVGSTGAFF.

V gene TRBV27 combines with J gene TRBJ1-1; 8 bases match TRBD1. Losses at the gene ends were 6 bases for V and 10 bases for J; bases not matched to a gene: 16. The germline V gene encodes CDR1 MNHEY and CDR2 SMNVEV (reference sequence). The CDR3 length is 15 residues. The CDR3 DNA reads TGTGCCAGCAGGCTGGACAGGGAGAGTAGAAGGGGAGCTTTCTTT. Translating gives CASRLDRESRRGAFF.

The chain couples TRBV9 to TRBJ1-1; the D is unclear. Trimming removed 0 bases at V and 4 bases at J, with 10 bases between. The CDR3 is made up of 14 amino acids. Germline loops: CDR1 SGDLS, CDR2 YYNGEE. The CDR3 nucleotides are TGTGCCAGCAGCGTAGGTGGCTCTGGCACTGAAGCTTTCTTT. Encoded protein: CASSVGGSGTEAFF.

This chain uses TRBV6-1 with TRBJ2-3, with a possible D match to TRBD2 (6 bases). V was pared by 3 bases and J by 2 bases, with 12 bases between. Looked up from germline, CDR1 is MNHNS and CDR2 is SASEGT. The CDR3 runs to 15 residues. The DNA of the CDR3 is TGTGCCAGCAGTGATTTCGGCGGGACCACAGATACGCAGTATTTT. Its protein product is CASSDFGGTTDTQYF.

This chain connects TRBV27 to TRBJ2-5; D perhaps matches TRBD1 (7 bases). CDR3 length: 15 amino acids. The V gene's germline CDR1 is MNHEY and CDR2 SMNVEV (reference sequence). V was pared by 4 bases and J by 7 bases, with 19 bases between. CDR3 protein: CASSWRGLFSGTQYF. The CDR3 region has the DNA TGTGCCAGCAGTTGGAGGGGGCTTTTTTCTGGGACCCAGTACTTC.

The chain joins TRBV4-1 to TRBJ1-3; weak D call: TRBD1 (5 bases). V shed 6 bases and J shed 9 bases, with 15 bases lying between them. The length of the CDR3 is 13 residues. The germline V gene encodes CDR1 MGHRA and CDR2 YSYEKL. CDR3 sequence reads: CASRPGGLGTIYF. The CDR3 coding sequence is TGCGCCAGCAGACCCGGGGGACTGGGCACCATATATTTT.

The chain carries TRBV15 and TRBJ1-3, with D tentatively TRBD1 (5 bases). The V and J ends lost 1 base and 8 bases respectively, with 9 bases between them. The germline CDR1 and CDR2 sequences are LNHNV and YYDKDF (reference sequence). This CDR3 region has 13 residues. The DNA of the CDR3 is TGTGCCACCAGCAGAGTACGGGGGGACACCATATATTTT. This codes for CATSRVRGDTIYF.